This T cell receptor (beta chain) was identified during a study of cytomegalovirus exposure and HLA in healthy donors. Background on the study: As released early, the data held 70 million to 95 million unique TCRs from HLA-typed donors.

Study-wide results and caveats: Most TCR sequences were seen very rarely across donors, but some public TCRs occurred in many. A few chains linked to CMV were shown in vitro to be specific for CMV antigens.

The PCR made use of 60 Vbeta and 13 Jbeta primers. TCRdb's copy holds only in-frame clones and misses some; the assay was immunoSEQ multiplex PCR. The sample contains over 150,000 clones, under 80% of which appear only once. For this clone: The antigen is not known.

Germline assignment: CDR1 SGHVS and CDR2 FQNEAQ. CDR3 length: 15 amino acids. With 4 bases clipped from V and 8 bases from J, the junction kept 4 bases outside the gene matches. The clonotype originates from a man aged 35 to 55 in good health and CMV-seronegative. Sample: PBMCs. This chain uses TRBV7-8 with TRBJ2-1, with TRBD2 identical over 14 bases. CDR3 residues: CASSSRLAGGHEQFF. CDR3 coding DNA: TGTGCCAGCAGCTCGAGACTAGCGGGGGGGCATGAGCAGTTCTTC.